Listed below are T cell receptor beta chains from one sample, sequenced in a study of vaccination effects on CD4 cells after COVID-19. These receptors have no known antigen. Here immunoSEQ multiplex PCR was the method, and the copy in TCRdb shows in-frame clones only, minus some. The sample contains 22,000 or so clones, about 80% of which appear only once. Here the sequenced sample was CD4+ T cells from PBMCs cultured with a peptide pool, taken before COVID-19 vaccination. Receptors originate from a human donor who had a prior SARS-CoV-2 infection. CDR3s include the opening cysteine and the closing phenylalanine or tryptophan. A D gene is named only where the DNA matches it firmly. The size of a clone is reported for some rows only, either as once, few or many, or as a class for expanded clones.

j_call d_call v_call clone_size cdr3_length cdr3_aa cdr3_nt
TRBJ2-7 - TRBV2 - 12 CASSQRGYSQYF TGTGCCAGCAGTCAACGGGGCTACTCTCAGTACTTC
TRBJ2-1 - TRBV6-4 - 11 CASPCRTAEFF TGTGCCAGCCCCTGTAGGACCGCGGAGTTCTTC
TRBJ1-6 - TRBV7-9 - 15 CASSSWDTNNSPLHF TGTGCCAGCAGCTCGTGGGACACCAATAATTCACCCCTCCACTTT
TRBJ1-2 TRBD1 TRBV4-1 - 15 CASSQVGTGDYGYTF TGCGCCAGCAGCCAAGTTGGGACAGGGGATTATGGCTACACCTTC
TRBJ2-4 - TRBV2 - 15 CASSEEGGRGNIQYF TGTGCCAGCAGTGAAGAGGGGGGGAGGGGAAACATTCAGTACTTC
TRBJ2-1 - TRBV2 - 15 CASSGGWGPMDEQFF TGTGCCAGCAGTGGGGGCTGGGGCCCCATGGACGAGCAGTTCTTC
TRBJ1-2 - TRBV20-1 once 13 CSASETGYYGYTF TGCAGTGCTAGTGAGACAGGCTACTATGGCTACACCTTC
TRBJ1-1 TRBD1 TRBV9 - 17 CASSVGGGAARHTEAFF TGTGCCAGCAGCGTAGGAGGGGGCGCGGCTAGGCACACTGAAGCTTTCTTT
TRBJ2-1 - TRBV9 once 14 CASSVGLSYNEQFF TGTGCCAGCAGCGTAGGACTTTCCTACAATGAGCAGTTCTTC
TRBJ1-5 - TRBV4-1 - 15 CASSQEGQEDQPQHF TGCGCCAGCAGCCAAGAAGGCCAGGAGGATCAGCCCCAGCATTTT
TRBJ1-2 - TRBV6-5 - 15 CASSYSRWSNYGYTF TGTGCCAGCAGTTACTCCCGGTGGTCCAACTATGGCTACACCTTC
TRBJ1-5 - TRBV24-1 few 12 CATSERNQPQHF TGTGCCACCAGTGAGCGTAATCAGCCCCAGCATTTT
TRBJ1-2 TRBD1 TRBV3-1/TRBV3-2 few 14 CASSPRTGVYGYTF TGTGCCAGCAGCCCAAGGACAGGGGTATACGGCTACACCTTC
TRBJ2-2 TRBD2 TRBV7-6 once 18 CASSPGLAGRTMTGELFF TGTGCCAGCAGCCCCGGACTAGCGGGGCGAACAATGACCGGGGAGCTGTTTTTT
TRBJ2-1 - TRBV5-1 - 15 CASRKDGGHYNEQFF TGCGCCAGCAGGAAAGACGGGGGCCACTACAATGAGCAGTTCTTC
TRBJ1-2 - TRBV19 few 14 CASSPRQAVYGYTF TGTGCCAGTAGCCCGAGGCAGGCGGTCTATGGCTACACCTTC
TRBJ2-5 TRBD2 TRBV5-8 once 19 CASSYKGTSGGGRRETQYF TGTGCCAGCAGCTATAAAGGGACTAGCGGGGGAGGACGTCGAGAGACCCAGTACTTC
TRBJ2-1 - TRBV28 few 13 CASTDTDYNEQFF TGTGCCAGCACCGACACCGATTACAATGAGCAGTTCTTC
TRBJ2-3 - TRBV9 - 15 CASSVVGGSTDTQYF TGTGCCAGCAGCGTAGTGGGCGGGAGCACAGATACGCAGTATTTT
TRBJ2-3 - TRBV11-3 - 13 CASSLEPEDTQYF TGTGCCAGCAGCTTAGAGCCCGAGGATACGCAGTATTTT
TRBJ2-3 - TRBV5-1 - 15 CASSLGRGYTDTQYF TGCGCCAGCAGCTTGGGCCGGGGGTACACAGATACGCAGTATTTT
TRBJ1-1 - TRBV5-1 once 14 CASSLRGGNTEAFF TGCGCCAGCAGCTTGAGGGGCGGGAACACTGAAGCTTTCTTT
TRBJ1-5 - TRBV10-3 - 16 CAISEIRVLSNQPQHF TGTGCCATCAGTGAGATAAGAGTCCTTAGCAATCAGCCCCAGCATTTT
TRBJ2-6 - TRBV7-9 - 15 CASSLDTSGANVLTF TGTGCCAGCAGCTTAGACACCTCTGGGGCCAACGTCCTGACTTTC
TRBJ2-5 TRBD1 TRBV7-8 - 14 CASSLRDSRPTQYF TGTGCCAGCAGCCTACGGGACAGCCGACCGACCCAGTACTTC
TRBJ2-7 - TRBV28 few 12 CASSFLSYEQYF TGTGCCAGCAGTTTCCTCTCCTACGAGCAGTACTTC
TRBJ1-4 - TRBV15 - 15 CATSRGIGGNEKLFF TGTGCCACCAGCAGGGGGATCGGGGGTAATGAAAAACTGTTTTTT
TRBJ1-2 - TRBV3-1/TRBV3-2 - 12 CASSTGNYGYTF TGTGCCAGCAGCACTGGGAACTATGGCTACACCTTC
TRBJ1-4 - TRBV6-2/TRBV6-3 - 14 CASSSDLAQEKLFF TGTGCCAGCAGCTCTGACCTAGCCCAGGAAAAACTGTTTTTT
TRBJ2-7 - TRBV7-2 - 14 CASSSDTSSYEQYF TGTGCCAGCAGCTCCGACACATCCTCCTACGAGCAGTACTTC
TRBJ2-7 TRBD1 TRBV19 - 16 CASSIYLDRGSVEQYF TGTGCCAGTAGTATCTACCTAGACAGGGGTTCGGTCGAGCAGTACTTC
TRBJ1-2 TRBD1 TRBV24-1 - 14 CATRRTGDPYGYTF TGTGCCACCAGGAGGACAGGGGATCCCTATGGCTACACCTTC
TRBJ1-1 - TRBV6-5 few 14 CASSWGGSLAEAFF TGTGCCAGCAGTTGGGGGGGGAGCCTAGCTGAAGCTTTCTTT
TRBJ2-1 - TRBV6-6 - 15 CASSYGRHSDNEQFF TGTGCCAGCAGTTACGGCAGGCATTCCGACAATGAGCAGTTCTTC
TRBJ1-6 TRBD1 TRBV7-8 - 15 CASSLALQGASPLHF TGTGCCAGCAGCTTAGCTCTACAGGGGGCCTCACCCCTCCACTTT
TRBJ1-2 - TRBV18 - 13 CASSPDGNYGYTF TGTGCCAGCTCACCGGACGGGAACTATGGCTACACCTTC
TRBJ1-5 - TRBV9 - 13 CASSVRPFGPQHF TGTGCCAGCAGCGTACGGCCGTTTGGGCCCCAGCATTTT
TRBJ2-5 TRBD1 TRBV24-1 once 17 CATSDFRWQGAVETQYF TGTGCCACCAGTGATTTTAGGTGGCAGGGGGCGGTGGAGACCCAGTACTTC
TRBJ1-3 - TRBV30 few 11 CAWGGGNTIYF TGTGCCTGGGGCGGGGGAAACACCATATATTTT